The 17 T cell receptor beta chains reported below all come from one sample, sequenced in a study of spatial heterogeneity in lung cancer. Each CDR3 protein is one row after TCRdb ran MiXCR on the 5' RACE reads. The sample carries around 100,000 distinct CDR3 sequences, 3.5% to 5% recorded once. Study observations and caveats: The number of expanded tumor alpha and beta chains correlated with mutation number.

No cognate antigen is known for these TCRs. Time point in this sample: sample taken at primary tumor resection. The sample here was lung tumor tissue, taken at surgery. The source of these receptors is a male donor with early-stage non-small cell lung cancer.

This clonotype has a count of ten or more. The rearrangement joins TRBV24-1 to TRBJ2-1; 7 bases are shared with TRBD2. V lost 2 bases, J lost 5 bases, and 8 bases stayed unmatched. The CDR3 is 16 amino acids. Germline CDR1 KGHDR, CDR2 SFDVKD. The CDR3 DNA reads TGTGCCACCAGTGATTGGGGAGGGACCGGGGACAATGAGCAGTTCTTC. This sequence encodes CATSDWGGTGDNEQFF.

This clonotype was seen at least ten times. This sequence joins TRBV20-1 and TRBJ2-3, with 13 bases fitting TRBD2. After removal of 5 bases from V and 6 bases from J, the junction contained 5 bases not matched to a gene. This CDR3 has 14 residues. Germline V gene lookup returns CDR1 DFQATT and CDR2 SNEGSKA (reference sequence). The chain's CDR3 is CSAAGLAGVDTQYF. CDR3 nucleotide sequence: TGCAGTGCTGCTGGACTAGCGGGAGTGGATACGCAGTATTTT.

In its sample, this clonotype was seen many times. V and J are TRBV10-3 and TRBJ2-2; TRBD1 agrees at 9 bases. This CDR3 comprises 16 residues. CDR1 is ENHRY and CDR2 is SYGVKD in the germline V gene. Trimming cost V 1 base and J 4 bases; bases outside gene matches: 4. The CDR3 loop is CAISELGQGSTGELFF. In DNA, the CDR3 is TGTGCCATCAGTGAGTTAGGACAGGGGAGCACCGGGGAGCTGTTTTTT.

This clonotype was counted at least ten times. V usage is TRBV28 and J usage is TRBJ2-1; possible D gene TRBD2, 6 bases. The germline V gene has CDR1 MDHEN and CDR2 SYDVKM. V was pared by 6 bases and J by 6 bases, with 12 bases between. The CDR3 covers 13 residues. CDR3 coding DNA: TGTGCCAGCAGATCCGGGGGTACCAATGAGCAGTTCTTC. This gives the protein CASRSGGTNEQFF.

This clonotype appeared many times. The V call is TRBV12-3 or TRBV12-4, the J call TRBJ2-1, with D tentatively TRBD1 (6 bases). Between the trimmed V and J ends, which lost 1 base and 7 bases, there was a span of 11 bases. This CDR3 region has 14 residues. CDR3 in DNA: TGTGCCAGCAGTTTAGTTCCCAGGGGTAATGAGCAGTTCTTC. Amino acids: CASSLVPRGNEQFF.

The sample holds many counts of this clonotype. The V call is TRBV4-1, the J call TRBJ1-1, with D hard to call. This CDR3 contains 14 residues. Germline CDR1 MGHRA, CDR2 YSYEKL. V was shortened by 4 bases and J by 3 bases, with 12 bases between the two germline ends. As DNA, the CDR3 is TGCGCCAGCAGCCTCTCGCCGGCGGACACTGAAGCTTTCTTT. Its translation is CASSLSPADTEAFF.

At least ten counts were recorded for this clonotype. V usage is TRBV5-6 and J usage is TRBJ1-4; the D is unclear. This CDR3 spans 13 amino acids. Trimming stripped 1 base from V and 6 bases from J, with 7 bases between. Germline V lookup: CDR1 SGHDT, CDR2 YYEEEE. CDR3 in amino acids: CASSLLRDEKLFF. CDR3 nucleotides: TGTGCCAGCAGCTTGCTTAGGGATGAAAAACTGTTTTTT.

This clonotype was seen ten or more times. The chain recombines TRBV27 with TRBJ1-3; D may be TRBD1 (6 bases). This CDR3 is built from 13 residues. The germline V and J ends were trimmed by 6 bases and 4 bases, with 10 bases remaining between them. Germline CDR1 MNHEY, CDR2 SMNVEV (reference sequence). CDR3 bases: TGTGCCAGCAGGCCTACAGGGGGAAACACCATATATTTT. Translated: CASRPTGGNTIYF.

Ten or more counts support this clonotype. The gene calls are TRBV27 and TRBJ2-2; 7 bases fit TRBD2. V lost 5 bases to trimming and J lost 0 bases; unmatched junction nucleotides: 9. CDR3 length: 17 amino acids. CDR1 MNHEY and CDR2 SMNVEV come from the germline V gene (reference sequence). This chain's CDR3 is CASSPSSAGANTGELFF. DNA of the CDR3: TGTGCCAGCAGTCCCTCCTCCGCGGGGGCGAACACCGGGGAGCTGTTTTTT.

The chain is built from TRBV6-2 or TRBV6-3 and TRBJ2-1, with TRBD1 identical over 9 bases. Germline trimming cut 5 bases from V and 6 bases from J; bases unmatched to any gene: 14. This CDR3 contains 17 residues. CDR1 and CDR2 (germline): MNHEY, SVGEGT. CDR3 sequence reads: CASSHQLGQGVSNEQFF. The CDR3 DNA sequence: TGTGCCAGCAGTCACCAACTGGGACAGGGAGTAAGCAATGAGCAGTTCTTC.

This clonotype was counted many times. V usage is TRBV20-1 and J usage is TRBJ1-5; D may be TRBD1 (5 bases). The ends were cut back, 6 bases at V and 5 bases at J, with 20 bases in the middle. This CDR3 is built from 15 residues. Per germline, CDR1 DFQATT and CDR2 SNEGSKA (reference sequence). This chain's CDR3 is CSAGDPIGDYQPQHF. CDR3 coding DNA: TGCAGTGCAGGCGATCCGATAGGGGATTATCAGCCCCAGCATTTT.

The sample holds many counts of this clonotype. This chain connects TRBV10-3 to TRBJ1-3; 8 bases align to TRBD1. There are 13 residues in the CDR3. Per the germline V gene, CDR1 is ENHRY and CDR2 is SYGVKD. After removal of 9 bases from V and 2 bases from J, the junction contained 3 bases not matched to a gene. The CDR3 sequence: CAMGTGAGNTIYF. CDR3 DNA: TGTGCCATGGGGACAGGAGCTGGAAACACCATATATTTT.

This clonotype was seen at least ten times. The chain has TRBV28 and TRBJ2-3; 7 nucleotides agree with TRBD1. The CDR3 loop spans 15 amino acids. Trimming cost V 5 bases and J 1 base; bases outside gene matches: 6. Germline V CDR1 and CDR2: MDHEN, SYDVKM. CDR3 protein: CASSEPGTGTDTQYF. The CDR3, as DNA: TGTGCCAGCAGTGAACCCGGGACAGGCACAGATACGCAGTATTTT.

This clonotype has a count of ten or more. The chain is built from TRBV28 and TRBJ1-5, with 8 nucleotides matching TRBD1. V shed 5 bases, J shed 3 bases, and the junction held 6 bases outside the gene matches. CDR1 is MDHEN and CDR2 is SYDVKM in the germline V gene. The CDR3 spans 15 residues. CDR3 sequence reads: CASSPDREVNQPQHF. The DNA for the CDR3 is TGTGCCAGCAGTCCGGACAGGGAGGTCAATCAGCCCCAGCATTTT.

In its sample, this clonotype was seen many times. The chain recombines TRBV12-3 or TRBV12-4 with TRBJ2-6, with no clear D. This CDR3 contains 13 residues. Trimming left V 6 bases short and J 1 base short, with 4 bases between. The CDR3 spells CASRFSGANVLTF. The CDR3 region has the DNA TGTGCCAGCAGATTTTCTGGGGCCAACGTCCTGACTTTC.

There are many counts of this clonotype. The genes are TRBV5-5 and TRBJ1-1; TRBD1 is a possible D gene (5 bases). Germline CDR1 SGHKS, CDR2 YYEKEE (reference sequence). The V end lost 4 bases, the J end lost 8 bases, and 18 bases lay between the germline ends. This CDR3 has 14 amino acids. The CDR3 here is CASSRDLSVSEAFF. The CDR3 nucleotides read TGTGCCAGCAGCCGGGACCTTTCGGTTTCGGAAGCTTTCTTT.

V gene TRBV20-1 combines with J gene TRBJ2-3, with D tentatively TRBD1 (6 bases). Germline V gene data show CDR1 as DFQATT and CDR2 as SNEGSKA (reference sequence). This CDR3 contains 14 residues. The V end was cut by 1 base, the J end by 6 bases, with 14 bases between. CDR3 sequence: CSARVTGYTDTQYF. As DNA, the CDR3 is TGCAGTGCTAGAGTAACAGGGTACACTGATACGCAGTATTTT.